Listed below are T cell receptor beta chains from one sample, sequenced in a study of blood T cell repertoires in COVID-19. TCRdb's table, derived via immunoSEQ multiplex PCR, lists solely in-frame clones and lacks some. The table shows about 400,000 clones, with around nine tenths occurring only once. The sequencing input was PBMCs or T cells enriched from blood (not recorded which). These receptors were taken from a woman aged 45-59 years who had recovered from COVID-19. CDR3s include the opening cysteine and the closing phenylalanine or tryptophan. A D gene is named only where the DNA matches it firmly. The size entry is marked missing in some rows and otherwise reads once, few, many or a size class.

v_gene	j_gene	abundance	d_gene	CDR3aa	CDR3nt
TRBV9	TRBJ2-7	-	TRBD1	CASSVRTGAYEQYF	TGTGCCAGCAGCGTTCGGACAGGGGCCTACGAGCAGTACTTC
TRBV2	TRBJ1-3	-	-	CASSRTVSSGNTIYF	TGTGCCAGCAGCAGGACAGTGAGCTCTGGAAACACCATATATTTT
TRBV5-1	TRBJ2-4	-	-	CASSLDGGPAKNIQYF	TGCGCCAGCAGCTTGGATGGGGGCCCGGCCAAAAACATTCAGTACTTC
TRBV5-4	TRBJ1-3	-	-	CASSLGGGATTGNTIYF	TGTGCCAGCAGCTTGGGTGGAGGGGCGACTACTGGAAACACCATATATTTT
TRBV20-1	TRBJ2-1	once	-	CSASFGGRKDNEQFF	TGCAGTGCTAGTTTTGGTGGGCGTAAAGACAATGAGCAGTTCTTC
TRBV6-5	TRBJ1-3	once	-	CATDPGTGNGNTIYF	TGTGCCACGGACCCGGGTACAGGGAATGGAAACACCATATATTTT
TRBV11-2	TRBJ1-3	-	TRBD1	CASSDAGGVGNTIYF	TGTGCCAGCAGCGATGCAGGGGGTGTTGGAAACACCATATATTTT
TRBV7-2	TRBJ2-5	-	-	CASSSGLMETQYF	TGTGCCAGCAGCTCGGGACTTATGGAGACCCAGTACTTC
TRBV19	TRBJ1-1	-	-	CASSKPGENTEAFF	TGTGCCAGTAGTAAGCCAGGGGAGAACACTGAAGCTTTCTTT
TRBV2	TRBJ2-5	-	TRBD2	CASSGGLAGWGRETQYF	TGTGCCAGCAGTGGGGGGCTAGCGGGGTGGGGAAGAGAGACCCAGTACTTC
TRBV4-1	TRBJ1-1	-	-	CASSQDAWGPMNTEAFF	TGCGCCAGCAGCCAAGATGCTTGGGGCCCCATGAACACTGAAGCTTTCTTT
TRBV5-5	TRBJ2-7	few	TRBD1	CASSLGGGLSYEQYF	TGTGCCAGCAGCTTGGGAGGGGGCCTCTCCTACGAGCAGTACTTC
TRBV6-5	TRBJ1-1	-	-	CASSYSIWAEAFF	TGTGCCAGCAGTTACTCTATCTGGGCGGAAGCTTTCTTT
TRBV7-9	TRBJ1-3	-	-	CASSLSSGGGNTIYF	TGTGCCAGCAGCTTAAGTTCAGGAGGGGGAAACACCATATATTTT
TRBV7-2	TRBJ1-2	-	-	CASIVGLEGGYTF	TGTGCCAGCATCGTGGGACTTGAGGGTGGCTACACCTTC